A single TCR beta chain is shown here with its context. This clonotype came up many times. Its antigen is currently not known. Base qualities were left out, and no much larger clone turns up one base away. This entry comes from a study of Graves' ophthalmopathy and Graves' hyperthyroidism (dated by TCRdb to the late 2010s). Regarding the research as a whole: Peripheral blood was collected at initial diagnosis, before any treatment. The study used TCR beta repertoire signatures to distinguish Graves' ophthalmopathy from Graves' hyperthyroidism and to predict progression to ophthalmopathy. In total, 135 blood samples were TCR-sequenced: 40 to 45 ophthalmopathy, some 75 hyperthyroidism and some 17 hyperthyroidism-to-ophthalmopathy patients. To explore V-J signatures that distinguish ophthalmopathy from hyperthyroidism, a discovery set of about a hundred patients was enrolled, made up of 40 to 45 with ophthalmopathy and under 65 with stable hyperthyroidism. An independent validation cohort comprised about 20 hyperthyroidism patients and 15 to 17 patients who later progressed from hyperthyroidism to ophthalmopathy. In about 6 hyperthyroidism patients, T-cell repertoires of thyroid tissue and blood were compared. Following sample collection, hyperthyroidism patients were given methimazole at a starting dose of 30 mg daily, and ophthalmopathy patients were given high-dose intravenous methylprednisolone. For training and testing, the 100 or so patients in the discovery cohort were randomly divided in a 7:3 ratio. What the study reported, not specific to this receptor: In validation, the model predicted ophthalmopathy progression with 55% to 71% sensitivity and around 72% specificity; about a dozen predicted patients were CT-confirmed with GO in a median of approximately 6.5 months. Most expanded thyroid clonotypes with frequency above 0.001 were also detected in blood, suggesting blood repertoires may reflect the thyroid immune response. In cross-validation, the 13-signature model distinguished ophthalmopathy from stable hyperthyroidism with less than 90% sensitivity and around 83% specificity, while in the test set the corresponding values were approximately 80% and 75%. No statistical method was used to predetermine the sample size, and group allocation was not hidden from the investigators.

Hyperthyroidism was considered stable if no progression to ophthalmopathy occurred within 18 months of follow-up. Hyperthyroidism patients were newly diagnosed, were aged 18 to 65 years, and had a disease duration under 2 months. Patients were excluded if they had other autoimmune diseases, uncontrolled infections, pregnancy or lactation. Diagnosis was based on clinical symptoms, serum thyroxine, TRAb, thyroid ultrasound and orbital computed tomography. Ficoll-Paque density gradient centrifugation was used to isolate PBMCs from around 10 ml of fresh peripheral blood. Total RNA was extracted using Trizol reagent, and RNA quality was checked on an Agilent 2100 Bioanalyzer. For repertoire sequencing, the TCR beta CDR3 regions were amplified from RNA transcripts. The first round of RT-PCR was done with HTBI primers and the Qiagen OneStep RT-PCR kit, and was followed by a second round of multiplex PCR, then size selection and purification. The libraries underwent paired-end sequencing with 100 bp reads on an Illumina HiSeq2000. The original pipeline was this. SOAPnuke was used to process the reads, throwing out any read that had adapters, had uncalled bases, had a mean Phred below 15, or lacked an exact constant-primer or identifier match. High-quality paired reads were merged with COPE v1.2.5. Each unique nucleotide sequence was treated as a clonotype, and MiTCR v1.1 was used to align the clonotypes to the IMGT TRB V, D and J references. The analysis was limited to V-J combinations with a frequency above 0.0001, which together covered 99.2% of repertoires. For each V-J combination, a TCR clonal expansion and chaos score was defined as the ratio of F50 clonal expansion to chaos observed in the TCRdist matrix. Welch's t-statistics and random forest were used to narrow the features down to roughly twelve V-J combinations, which were then fed into a naive Bayes classifier. Thyroid-blood repertoire similarity was quantified with the Morisita-Horn index. The raw public reads went through TCRdb reprocessing: fastp at Q25, MiXCR clone calling, in-frame beta chains kept. Each CDR3 protein appears once, grouped with its most common genes and DNA. Here the V and J calls rest on TCRdb's processing, not on the authors' analysis. The sample table records about 390,000 distinct CDR3 sequences; 15% of these occur just once. Of the sample, 7% is held by the ten largest clones.

The sample was peripheral blood. This TCR came from a woman under 30 with stable Graves' hyperthyroidism. Donor details come from another sample of the same person, matched by shared clones.

CDR3 sequence: CASSSQTGPYGYTF. At the DNA level, the sequence is TGTGCCAGCAGTTCCCAGACAGGGCCCTATGGCTACACCTTC. The V and J segments used are TRBV6-5 and TRBJ1-2, with 7 junctional bases fitting TRBD1. In the germline V gene, CDR1 corresponds to MNHEY and CDR2 to SVGAGI. Germline trimming amounts to 4 bases on V and 4 bases on J, with 6 as the count of junction bases outside the gene matches. CDR3 length: 14 amino acids, cysteine to phenylalanine. Just the 42-base CDR3 DNA is kept, in frame starting at base 1.